These 8 T cell receptor beta chains came from one sample sequenced in a study of blood T cell repertoires in COVID-19. Some clones are missing from TCRdb's copy, which holds only in-frame ones; the method was immunoSEQ multiplex PCR. This sample yields around 150,000 clones, of which about 82% are seen a single time; about 6.1% belongs to the top ten. Sequenced input: PBMCs or T cells enriched from blood (not recorded which). The receptors stem from a woman in her thirties or forties who had recovered from COVID-19.

Written as DNA, the CDR3 is TGTGCCAGTAGTCTTCGGACAGGGGGCTTCACCGGGGAGCTGTTTTTT. Translating it yields CASSLRTGGFTGELFF. The rearrangement links TRBV19 to TRBJ2-2; 11 nucleotides agree with TRBD1. The ends lost 5 bases at V and 4 bases at J; junction bases unmatched: 6. The CDR3 spans 16 residues. Looked up from germline, CDR1 is LNHDA and CDR2 is SQIVND (reference sequence). Full variable domain (remainder filled in from reference TRBV19 and TRBJ2-2): DGGITQSPKYLFRKEGQNVTLSCEQNLNHDAMYWYRQDPGQGLRLIYYSQIVNDFQKGDIAEGYSVSREKKESFPLTVTSAQKNPTAFYLCASSLRTGGFTGELFFGEGSRLTVL.

This clone appeared a few times. The chain uses TRBV5-1 and TRBJ1-1; D possibly corresponds to TRBD1 (5 bases). CDR3 length: 12 amino acids. V was trimmed by 0 bases and J by 8 bases, leaving 8 bases between them. Germline CDR1 and CDR2: SGHRS and YFSETQ. The CDR3 sequence: CASSLAGGEAFF. CDR3 coding DNA: TGCGCCAGCAGCTTGGCCGGGGGAGAAGCTTTCTTT.

V is TRBV13 and J is TRBJ2-1; maybe TRBD1 (5 bases). This CDR3 region has 13 residues. The V end was cut by 0 bases, the J end by 7 bases, with 7 bases between. CDR1 PRHDT and CDR2 FYEKMQ come from the germline V gene (reference sequence). In DNA form, the CDR3 reads TGTGCCAGCAGCTTAGGACAGGTTAATGAGCAGTTCTTC. It specifies CASSLGQVNEQFF.

The chain couples TRBV2 to TRBJ1-3, with 8 bases identical to TRBD1. Trimming took 2 bases from V and 7 from J; bases not matched to a gene: 4. This CDR3 spans 14 amino acids. CDR1 is SNHLY and CDR2 is FYNNEI in the germline V gene. This CDR3 is CASSELGQANTIYF. The CDR3 DNA is TGTGCCAGCAGTGAATTGGGACAGGCCAACACCATATATTTT.

The chain uses TRBV11-2 and TRBJ2-1, with 10 nucleotides matching TRBD2. V trimming: 3 bases; J trimming: 4 bases; junction bases outside the gene matches: 6. The CDR3 runs to 16 residues. CDR1 SGHAT and CDR2 FQNNGV come from the germline V gene. The DNA of the CDR3 is TGTGCCAGCAGCTTGGGAGCGGGAGGGGAATACAATGAGCAGTTCTTC. Amino acid sequence: CASSLGAGGEYNEQFF.

The chain employs TRBV11-1 and TRBJ2-5; D gene uncertain. Germline CDR1 SGHAT, CDR2 FQDESV (reference sequence). This CDR3 has 12 residues. Trimming pared 1 base from V and 5 bases from J, leaving 5 bases between. The CDR3 region is CASSLVRETQYF. The CDR3 bases are TGTGCCAGCAGCTTAGTTCGGGAGACCCAGTACTTC.

The J gene is TRBJ1-1, the V gene TRBV7-8, with 7 bases aligning to TRBD1. The CDR3 has 15 amino acids. CDR1 is SGHVS and CDR2 is FQNEAQ in the germline V gene. Losses at the gene ends were 2 bases for V and 1 base for J; bases not matched to a gene: 4. In DNA form, the CDR3 reads TGTGCCAGCAGCTTATCCCCAGGGGGGAACACTGAAGCTTTCTTT. Protein: CASSLSPGGNTEAFF.

The gene calls are TRBV5-1 and TRBJ1-1; D possibly corresponds to TRBD1 (6 bases). Germline CDR1 SGHRS, CDR2 YFSETQ. This CDR3 is 13 amino acids long. With 0 bases removed from V and 5 bases from J, the gap between germline ends came to 8 bases. In DNA form, the CDR3 reads TGCGCCAGCAGCTTGGAGGGGGGGACTGAAGCTTTCTTT. Encoded protein: CASSLEGGTEAFF. The variable domain in full, completed from reference TRBV5-1 and TRBJ1-1, reads KAGVTQTPRYLIKTRGQQVTLSCSPISGHRSVSWYQQTPGQGLQFLFEYFSETQRNKGNFPGRFSGRQFSNSRSEMNVSTLELGDSALYLCASSLEGGTEAFFGQGTRLTVV.